This is a list of T cell receptor beta chains from one sample in a study of OX40 agonist ivuxolimab in advanced cancers. Assay used: immunoSEQ multiplex PCR; TCRdb lists only in-frame clones, some missing. Counted here are under 70,000 clones, around 83% occurring once; the ten biggest clones make up under 2.5%. Sample: CD4+ or CD8+ T cells sorted from blood, taken in a trial of the OX40 agonist ivuxolimab. The source is an adult with an advanced solid tumor such as melanoma, head and neck, liver or kidney cancer. The CDR3 runs from the conserved cysteine through the conserved F or W. Each record gives: V gene, CDR3 protein.

TRBV12-5,CASGLVGTVGKGELFF
TRBV11-2,CASSFLATTGELFF
TRBV7-3,CASSLEQNSPLHF
TRBV6-6,CASSYEGGPYNEQFF
TRBV4-1,CASSQPPIGGLAGSTDTQYF
TRBV7-9,CASSLDSNEQFF
TRBV14,CASSHAGGNIQYF
TRBV21-1,CASNPSDIYNSPLHF
TRBV2,CASTLSGQGRGNSPLHF
TRBV28,CASREGSITEAFF
TRBV5-1,CASSFQGATIPGANVLTF
TRBV10-3,CASQGVSTGELFF
TRBV6-1,CASRSATDTQYF
TRBV5-1,CASSWDTGYEQFF
TRBV15,CASSWGANEKLFF
TRBV7-2,CASRGAGGTDTQYF
TRBV9,CASSVGKGTYEQYF
TRBV5-4,CASSPGGAGAGNTIYF
TRBV7-2,CASSRRRDTGELFF
TRBV28,CASSLTGYGYTF
TRBV6-5,CASGTSGLTGPQHF
TRBV28,CASMPGGAANEKLFF
TRBV6-1,CASSELTGRDTGELFF
TRBV28,CASSLKGAYEQYF
TRBV20-1,CSANRGHEQYF
TRBV19,CASRTDQQGNEQYF
TRBV4-3,CASSLQGSYEQYF
TRBV7-2,CASSFRDGEDTQYF
TRBV9,CASSVGTGELAKNIQYF
TRBV5-1,CASTTPFCNQPQHF
TRBV27,CASSPRDRPYGYTF
TRBV27,CASSPSSGNQPQHF
TRBV4-2,CASSQDSHGQAGYGGYTF
TRBV10-3,CAIRGGGEETQYF
TRBV15,CATSREVYNEQFF
TRBV10-3,CAISPGEGTGELFF
TRBV27,CASSFSGPYEQYF
TRBV9,CASSPLAGAGETQYF
TRBV6-1,CASSEALGDEQYF
TRBV6-6,CASSTSDSPLHF